The sequence of this T cell receptor beta chain was determined in a study of neurological immune-mediated disorders. This clonotype was recorded at least ten times. Its antigen is currently unknown. From the 5' RACE reads, TCRdb called clonotypes with MiXCR, one entry per CDR3 protein. The sample has roughly 61,000 distinct CDR3 sequences; under 30% are singletons. Study observations and caveats: In HTLV-1-associated myelopathy, TCR clonal expansion was greatest, whereas multiple sclerosis had the least, falling below healthy controls.

V was clipped by 4 bases and J by 2 bases; unmatched bases: 13. This CDR3 contains 19 residues. Germline V gene data show CDR1 as LGHNA and CDR2 as YNFKEQ. The sample's time point: technical triplicate 2. The TCR sequence derives from a man aged 60 to 69 with HTLV-1-associated myelopathy (HAM/TSP). This sequence joins TRBV4-2 and TRBJ2-7, with 14 bases identical to TRBD2. The sample was PBMCs. The CDR3 bases are TGTGCCAGCAGCCTGGGACCTCAGAAGACTAGCGGGAGGGCCTACGAGCAGTACTTC. As protein: CASSLGPQKTSGRAYEQYF.